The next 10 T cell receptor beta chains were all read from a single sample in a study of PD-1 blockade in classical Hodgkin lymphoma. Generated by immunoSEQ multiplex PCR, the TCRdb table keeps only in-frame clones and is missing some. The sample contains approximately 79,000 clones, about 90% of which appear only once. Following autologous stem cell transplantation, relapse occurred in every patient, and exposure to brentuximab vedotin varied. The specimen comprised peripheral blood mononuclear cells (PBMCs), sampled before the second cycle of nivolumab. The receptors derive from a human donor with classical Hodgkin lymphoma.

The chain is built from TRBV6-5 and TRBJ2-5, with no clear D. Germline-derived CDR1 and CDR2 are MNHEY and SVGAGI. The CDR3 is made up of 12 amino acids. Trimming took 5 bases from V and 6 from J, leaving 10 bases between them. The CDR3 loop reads CASSPYGQTQYF. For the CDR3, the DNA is TGTGCCAGCAGTCCATACGGGCAGACCCAGTACTTC.

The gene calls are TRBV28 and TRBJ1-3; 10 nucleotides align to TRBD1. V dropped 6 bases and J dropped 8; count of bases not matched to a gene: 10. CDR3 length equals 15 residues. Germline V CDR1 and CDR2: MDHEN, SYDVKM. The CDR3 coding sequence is TGTGCCAGCAGCCTCTCGACAGGGGGCGTTTACACCATATATTTT. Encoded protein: CASSLSTGGVYTIYF.

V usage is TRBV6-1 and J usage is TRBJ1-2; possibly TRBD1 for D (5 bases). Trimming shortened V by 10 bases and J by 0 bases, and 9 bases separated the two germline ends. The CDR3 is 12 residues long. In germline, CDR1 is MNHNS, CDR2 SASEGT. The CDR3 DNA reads TGTGCCACTGGGACTCCTAACTATGGCTACACCTTC. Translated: CATGTPNYGYTF.

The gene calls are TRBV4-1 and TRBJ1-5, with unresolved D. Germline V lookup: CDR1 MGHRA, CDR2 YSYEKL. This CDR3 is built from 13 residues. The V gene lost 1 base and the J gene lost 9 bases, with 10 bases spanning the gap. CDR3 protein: CASSQGRNAPQHF. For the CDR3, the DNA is TGCGCCAGCAGCCAAGGTCGGAATGCGCCCCAGCATTTT.

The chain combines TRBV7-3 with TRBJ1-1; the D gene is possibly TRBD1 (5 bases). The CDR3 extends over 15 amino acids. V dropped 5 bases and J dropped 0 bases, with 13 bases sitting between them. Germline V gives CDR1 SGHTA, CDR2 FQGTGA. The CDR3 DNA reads TGTGCCAGCAGCCCCCGGGGGGGACTGAACACTGAAGCTTTCTTT. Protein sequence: CASSPRGGLNTEAFF.

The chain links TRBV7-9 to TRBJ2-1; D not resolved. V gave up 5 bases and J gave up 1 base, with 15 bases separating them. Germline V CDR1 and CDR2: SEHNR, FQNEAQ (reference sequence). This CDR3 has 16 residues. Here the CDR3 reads CASSPYSFQSYNEQFF. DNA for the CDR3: TGTGCCAGCAGCCCGTACTCATTCCAATCCTACAATGAGCAGTTCTTC.

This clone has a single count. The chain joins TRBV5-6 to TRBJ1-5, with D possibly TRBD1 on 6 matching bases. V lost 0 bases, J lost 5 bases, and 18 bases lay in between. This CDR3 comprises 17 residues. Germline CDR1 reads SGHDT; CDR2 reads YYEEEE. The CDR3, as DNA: TGTGCCAGCAGCTTGGGCTTTACAGGGAGAGGGGATCAGCCCCAGCATTTT. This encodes CASSLGFTGRGDQPQHF.

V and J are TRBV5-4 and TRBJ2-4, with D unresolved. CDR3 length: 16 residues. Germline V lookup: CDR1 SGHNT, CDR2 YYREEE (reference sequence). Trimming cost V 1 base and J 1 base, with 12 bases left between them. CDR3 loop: CASSLWPPGAKNIQYF. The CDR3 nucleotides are TGTGCCAGCAGCTTGTGGCCCCCCGGGGCCAAAAACATTCAGTACTTC.

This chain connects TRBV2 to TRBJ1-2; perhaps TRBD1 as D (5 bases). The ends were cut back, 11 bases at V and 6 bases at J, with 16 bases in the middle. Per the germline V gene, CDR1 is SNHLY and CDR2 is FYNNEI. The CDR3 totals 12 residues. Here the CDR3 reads CASKQARDGYTF. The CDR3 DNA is TGTGCCTCGAAACAGGCTCGAGATGGCTACACCTTC.

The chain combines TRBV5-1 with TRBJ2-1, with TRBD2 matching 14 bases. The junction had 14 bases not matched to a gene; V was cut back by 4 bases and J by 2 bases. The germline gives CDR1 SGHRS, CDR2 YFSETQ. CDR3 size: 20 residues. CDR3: CASSRGLGLAGGGTYNEQFF. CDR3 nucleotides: TGCGCCAGCAGCCGGGGCCTAGGACTAGCGGGAGGAGGGACCTACAATGAGCAGTTCTTC.